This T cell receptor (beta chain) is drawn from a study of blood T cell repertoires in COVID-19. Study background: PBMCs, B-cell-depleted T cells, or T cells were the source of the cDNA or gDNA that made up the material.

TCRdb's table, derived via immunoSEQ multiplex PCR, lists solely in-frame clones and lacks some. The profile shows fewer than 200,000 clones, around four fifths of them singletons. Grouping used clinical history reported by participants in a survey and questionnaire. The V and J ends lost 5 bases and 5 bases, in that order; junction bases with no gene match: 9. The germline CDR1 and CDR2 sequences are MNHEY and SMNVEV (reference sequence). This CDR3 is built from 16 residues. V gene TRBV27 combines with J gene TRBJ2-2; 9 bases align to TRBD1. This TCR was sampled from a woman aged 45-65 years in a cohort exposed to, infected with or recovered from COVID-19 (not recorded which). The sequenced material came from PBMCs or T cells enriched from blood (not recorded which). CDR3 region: CASSPRDRVGTGELFF. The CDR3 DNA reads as TGTGCCAGCAGTCCCCGGGACAGGGTAGGGACCGGGGAGCTGTTTTTT.